This is a list of T cell receptor beta chains from one sample in a study of neurological immune-mediated disorders. TCRdb re-called the 5' RACE reads through MiXCR, storing one row per CDR3 protein. Among 35,000 or so distinct CDR3 sequences listed, 10% were seen once. The sample consisted of PBMCs. The origin of the receptors is a woman aged 25 to 39 with HTLV-1-associated myelopathy (HAM/TSP). Each CDR3 is given with its conserved first and last residue. The D gene is left open where the match is weak. Clone size appears in some rows only: once, few, many, or a class for an expanded clone.

j_gene	abundance	d_gene	v_gene	CDR3nt	CDR3aa
TRBJ1-4	many	TRBD1	TRBV20-1	TGCAGTGCTAGAGACCCTCCGGGACAGGGGACTGAAAAACTGTTTTTT	CSARDPPGQGTEKLFF
TRBJ2-1	many	TRBD2	TRBV12-3/TRBV12-4	TGTGCCAGCAGTAAAAAAATAATGGGCGGGGGGGTGTTTTTCTCCTACAATGAGCAGTTCTTC	CASSKKIMGGGVFFSYNEQFF
TRBJ1-2	many	.	TRBV6-5	TGTGCCAGCAGTTACTCGGGCAGGGGAGGATCTGGCTACACCTTC	CASSYSGRGGSGYTF
TRBJ2-3	many	TRBD2	TRBV20-1	TGCAGCGAGACTAGCGGGGGTCTGGATACGCAGTATTTT	CSETSGGLDTQYF
TRBJ2-2	many	.	TRBV20-1	TGCAGTGCTCGAGTACAGGGGAACACCGGGGAGCTGTTTTTT	CSARVQGNTGELFF
TRBJ1-1	many	.	TRBV12-3/TRBV12-4	TGTGCCAGCAGTTTTACAAGAGGGTACGGGAACACTGAAGCTTTCTTT	CASSFTRGYGNTEAFF
TRBJ1-3	many	.	TRBV19	TGTGCCAGTAGTACCAAGGACGGCTCTGGAAACACCATATATTTT	CASSTKDGSGNTIYF
TRBJ1-1	many	TRBD1	TRBV5-1	TGCGCCAGCAGCAGTCAAAGGACAGGGGGGAACACTGAAGCTTTCTTT	CASSSQRTGGNTEAFF
TRBJ2-3	many	.	TRBV24-1	TGTGCCACCGGACAGAGCACAGATACGCAGTATTTT	CATGQSTDTQYF
TRBJ2-1	many	TRBD2	TRBV6-1	TGTGCCAGCAGTGAAGCCGCGGGGGGTTACAATGAGCAGTTCTTC	CASSEAAGGYNEQFF
TRBJ1-1	once	.	TRBV7-2	TGTGCCAGCAGCCGCGGCACTGAAGCTTTATTT	CASSRGTEALF
TRBJ2-1	medium-sized	TRBD2	TRBV5-1	TGCGCCAGCAGACTAGCGGGGGACACCTACAATGAGCAGTTCTTC	CASRLAGDTYNEQFF
TRBJ1-1	many	.	TRBV5-1	TGCGCCAGCAGCTTGATTTCAGGGAACACTGAAGCTTTCTTT	CASSLISGNTEAFF
TRBJ2-7	.	.	TRBV7-6	TGTGCCAGCAGCCTCAATGCCTACGAGCAGTACTTC	CASSLNAYEQYF
TRBJ2-2	.	.	TRBV30	TGTGCCTGGAACGGGGCGAACACCGGGGAGCTGTTTTTT	CAWNGANTGELFF
TRBJ2-3	many	TRBD2	TRBV20-1	TGCAGTGGCAAAAGAACTAGCGGCCTTATAGATACGCAGTATTTT	CSGKRTSGLIDTQYF
TRBJ2-7	many	.	TRBV11-3	TGTGCCAGCAGCTTAGTTCGGGGCTCCTACGAGCAGTACTTC	CASSLVRGSYEQYF
TRBJ1-2	many	.	TRBV7-9	TGTGCCAGCAGCCCAGGGACTGGCCACAGGGCCGTTAACTATGGCTACACCTTC	CASSPGTGHRAVNYGYTF
TRBJ2-1	many	TRBD2	TRBV20-1	TGTGGAGTGTCGACTAGCGGGGGGGGGAATGAGCAGTTCTTC	CGVSTSGGGNEQFF
TRBJ2-1	.	.	TRBV6-1	TGTGCCAGCAGTGAAGGAAGTCGGGGAACCGGTCGTGGCAATGAGCAGTTCTTC	CASSEGSRGTGRGNEQFF
TRBJ1-1	few	.	TRBV7-4	TGTGCCAGCAGTCTGGCCGGGGAAACGAACACTGAAGCTTTCTTT	CASSLAGETNTEAFF
TRBJ1-3	many	.	TRBV20-1	TGCAGTGCTAGACCCGCGGGCGGCCGAAACACCATATATTTT	CSARPAGGRNTIYF
TRBJ1-2	many	.	TRBV7-2	TGTGCCAGCAGCGATGCGGGAGCTTTAAGAGGCTACACCTTC	CASSDAGALRGYTF
TRBJ1-1	many	.	TRBV29-1	TGCAGCGTTGAAAGGTTGGGGGGATCCGACACTGAAGCTTTCTTT	CSVERLGGSDTEAFF
TRBJ1-3	many	.	TRBV6-5	TGTGCCAGCAGTTACGGGGCCGCTGGAAACACCATATATTTT	CASSYGAAGNTIYF
TRBJ1-2	many	.	TRBV19	TGTGCCAGTAGACGCCCGGACAGAGTCACAACCACCTATGGCTACACCTTC	CASRRPDRVTTTYGYTF
TRBJ2-3	.	TRBD2	TRBV20-1	TGCAGTGGGTTAAGCGGGGGGGCGATAGATACGCAGTATTTT	CSGLSGGAIDTQYF
TRBJ2-1	many	TRBD2	TRBV24-1	TGTGCCACCAGTGATGGAAAGGGGTGGTGGTCGCGGGAGAACTCCTACAATGAGCAGTTCTTC	CATSDGKGWWSRENSYNEQFF
TRBJ1-5	many	.	TRBV20-1	TGCAGTGTCAGCGCTCAGGGCGGGTCGCATCAGCCCCAGCATTTT	CSVSAQGGSHQPQHF
TRBJ1-2	many	TRBD1	TRBV20-1	TGCAGTGCTGGGACAGGGGGGAAAGCATTAAACTATGGCTACACCTTC	CSAGTGGKALNYGYTF
TRBJ1-5	many	TRBD1	TRBV20-1	TGCAGTGCTCCCTTGGGACAGGGTGGTCCCCAGCATTTT	CSAPLGQGGPQHF
TRBJ1-2	many	TRBD1	TRBV5-1	TGCGCCAGCAGCGTGGGACAGCTTAACTATGGCTACACCTTC	CASSVGQLNYGYTF
TRBJ2-3	many	TRBD2	TRBV20-1	TGCAGTGCTAGTGAACGGGGGGTCCGGACAGATACGCAGTATTTT	CSASERGVRTDTQYF
TRBJ2-1	many	TRBD1	TRBV20-1	TGCAGTGCTACCCGAGACAGGGGGGGTCGGAGCTCCTACAATGAGCAGTTCTTC	CSATRDRGGRSSYNEQFF
TRBJ2-7	.	TRBD1	TRBV20-1	TGCAGTGCACCAGCGACAGGGGGCTACGAGCAGTACTTC	CSAPATGGYEQYF
TRBJ2-7	many	TRBD1	TRBV7-2	TGTGCCAGCAGCTTAGGGACAGGTTTCTCCTACGAGCAGTACTTC	CASSLGTGFSYEQYF
TRBJ2-2	few	.	TRBV19	TGTGCCAGTAGTATTTATCGAGGGGAAACAAACACCGGGGAGCTGTTTTTT	CASSIYRGETNTGELFF
TRBJ1-4	many	.	TRBV20-1	TGCAGTGCTAGAGATTATAGAGAGGGTGAAAAACTGTTTTTT	CSARDYREGEKLFF
TRBJ2-7	many	.	TRBV5-1	TGCGCCAGCAGCTTGGACGGGACGTCTCAGTACTTC	CASSLDGTSQYF
TRBJ2-7	many	.	TRBV20-1	TGCAGTGCTAGAGGGGCCGAAAGAGGTTACGAGCAGTACTTC	CSARGAERGYEQYF
TRBJ2-3	many	TRBD2	TRBV6-5	TGTGCCAGCAGTTACAGGACTAGCGGAACTTCGGGAGATACGCAGTATTTT	CASSYRTSGTSGDTQYF
TRBJ2-3	many	.	TRBV20-1	TGCAGTGCTAGAGACGGGAGCACAGATACGCAGTATTTT	CSARDGSTDTQYF
TRBJ1-6	many	.	TRBV12-3/TRBV12-4	TGTGCCAGCTCCGGGCCGGGTACTTCACCCCTCCACTTT	CASSGPGTSPLHF
TRBJ1-1	many	.	TRBV18	TGTGCCAGCTCACCTTCCCCCCGGCAAGTCCGGTCTGAAGCTTTCTTT	CASSPSPRQVRSEAFF
TRBJ1-5	.	.	TRBV20-1	TGCAGTGCTAGTGGGTGGGGGGGCCTGAACAATCAGCCCCAGCATTTT	CSASGWGGLNNQPQHF
TRBJ2-5	many	.	TRBV10-3	TGTGCCATCAGTGAGTCAGGGGTTGAGACCCAGTACTTC	CAISESGVETQYF
TRBJ2-3	many	TRBD2	TRBV20-1	TGCAGTGCTAGATCAGCGGGGGAGATCACAGATACGCAGTATTTT	CSARSAGEITDTQYF
TRBJ2-3	many	TRBD2	TRBV3-1	TGTGCCAGCAGTCGCCACTCGACTAGCGGGGTCACGGATACGCAGTATTTT	CASSRHSTSGVTDTQYF
TRBJ2-1	medium-sized	.	TRBV20-1	TGCAGTGCTAGGCCGCCAAACAATGAGCAGTTCTTC	CSARPPNNEQFF
TRBJ2-4	many	.	TRBV20-1	TGCAGTGCTAAATATCGGGGGATTCGGGGTCTCAACATTCAGTACTTC	CSAKYRGIRGLNIQYF
TRBJ1-4	.	.	TRBV6-5	TGTGCCATCAGTGACTGGGGGCCTCTTTTTGGAGAAAAACTGTTTTTT	CAISDWGPLFGEKLFF
TRBJ1-2	many	.	TRBV6-5	TGTGCCAGCAGTTACAACCAAAGAGGCTATGGCTACACCTTC	CASSYNQRGYGYTF
TRBJ2-1	many	.	TRBV6-5	TGTGCCAGCAGAGCCTCAGGGATGAGAAATGAGCAGTTCTTC	CASRASGMRNEQFF
TRBJ1-1	.	.	TRBV20-1	TGCAGTGCTAGAGTGGTACCGGTCACTGAAGCTTTCTTT	CSARVVPVTEAFF